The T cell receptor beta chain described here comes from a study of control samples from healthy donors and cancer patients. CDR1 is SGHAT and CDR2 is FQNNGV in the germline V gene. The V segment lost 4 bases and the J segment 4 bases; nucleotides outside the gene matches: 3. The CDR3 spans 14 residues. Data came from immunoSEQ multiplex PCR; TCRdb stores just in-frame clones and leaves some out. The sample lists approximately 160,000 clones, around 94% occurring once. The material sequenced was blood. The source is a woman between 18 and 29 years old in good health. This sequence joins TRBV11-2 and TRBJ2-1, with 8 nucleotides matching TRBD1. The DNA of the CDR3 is TGTGCCAGCAGCTCAGGGACAGGTTACAATGAGCAGTTCTTC. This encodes CASSSGTGYNEQFF.